The rows below give T cell receptor beta chains drawn from one sample of a study of regulatory T cells in long-lasting Graves disease. TCRdb independently ran MiXCR on the multiplex PCR reads; one entry per CDR3 protein. The sample lists roughly 350,000 distinct CDR3 sequences, roughly 15% occurring once. This sample also belongs to another study, concerning T cells in Graves' hyperthyroidism and ophthalmopathy.

This specimen was peripheral blood mononuclear cells (PBMCs), taken at new diagnosis, from a patient treated with antithyroid drugs. Source of these receptors: a woman under 30 with Graves disease. CDR3s include the opening cysteine and the closing phenylalanine or tryptophan. The D gene is left open where the match is weak. Size values are once, few and many counts, or a class for expanded clones, and some rows have none.

-	-	TRBV5-1	TRBJ1-1	CASSTNTEASF	TGCGCCAGCAGCACCAACACTGAAGCTTCCTTT
TRBD1	many	TRBV11-2	TRBJ2-1	CASSLFWETGVGGMDNEQFF	TGTGCCAGCAGCTTATTCTGGGAAACAGGGGTAGGAGGAATGGACAATGAGCAGTTCTTC
-	few	TRBV19	TRBJ2-1	CASSSPVEGLNEQFF	TGTGCCAGTAGTTCCCCAGTGGAGGGTCTGAATGAGCAGTTCTTC
TRBD1	many	TRBV27	TRBJ2-7	CASSFYLGTGSLVEQYF	TGTGCCAGCAGTTTTTACCTCGGGACAGGCTCTCTAGTGGAGCAGTACTTC
-	many	TRBV6-1	TRBJ1-3	CASSEALSVSGNTIYF	TGTGCCAGCAGTGAAGCGCTCAGCGTCTCTGGAAACACCATATATTTT
TRBD2	-	TRBV13	TRBJ2-2	CASSLASGSPNTGELFF	TGTGCCAGCAGCTTAGCTAGCGGGAGTCCCAACACCGGGGAGCTGTTTTTT
-	many	TRBV6-1	TRBJ2-3	CASSEAPGADTQYF	TGTGCCAGCAGTGAAGCGCCCGGGGCGGATACGCAGTATTTT
TRBD2	many	TRBV28	TRBJ2-1	CASSFGGHGTSGGRNEQFF	TGTGCCAGCAGTTTTGGGGGCCATGGGACTAGCGGGGGGCGCAATGAGCAGTTCTTC
TRBD1	many	TRBV7-8	TRBJ2-7	CASSQWTGDYEQYF	TGTGCCAGCAGCCAGTGGACAGGGGACTACGAGCAGTACTTC
TRBD1	many	TRBV19	TRBJ1-1	CASTQRTGQNTEAFF	TGTGCCAGTACCCAGAGGACAGGGCAGAACACTGAAGCTTTCTTT
-	once	TRBV9	TRBJ1-3	CASSVYSSGNTIYF	TGTGCCAGCAGCGTATATAGCTCTGGAAACACCATATATTTT
-	-	TRBV7-9	TRBJ1-2	CASSLAPADGYTF	TGTGCCAGCAGCTTAGCCCCCGCTGACGGCTACACCTTC
-	many	TRBV7-2	TRBJ2-1	CASSLAGGGVEQFF	TGTGCCAGCAGCTTAGCGGGGGGAGGTGTTGAGCAGTTCTTC
TRBD1	few	TRBV5-1	TRBJ1-1	CASSGRDSHNTEAFF	TGCGCCAGCAGCGGAAGGGACAGCCACAACACTGAAGCTTTCTTT
-	many	TRBV11-2	TRBJ2-1	CASSSRGNGHEQFF	TGTGCCAGCAGCTCAAGGGGGAATGGTCATGAGCAGTTCTTC
TRBD1	many	TRBV7-6	TRBJ2-5	CASSAGTGLVGETQYF	TGTGCCAGCAGCGCCGGGACAGGGTTGGTGGGAGAGACCCAGTACTTC
TRBD2	many	TRBV7-6	TRBJ2-7	CASSLRLAGGHYEQYF	TGTGCCAGCAGCCTTCGACTAGCGGGAGGCCACTACGAGCAGTACTTC
TRBD1	few	TRBV3-1	TRBJ1-1	CASRGQGEAFF	TGTGCCAGCAGAGGACAGGGCGAGGCTTTCTTT
-	-	TRBV18	TRBJ2-2	CASSQLSANTGELFF	TGTGCCAGCTCACAGTTATCCGCGAACACCGGGGAGCTGTTTTTT
-	many	TRBV6-2/TRBV6-3	TRBJ2-3	CASSYGPWTDTQYF	TGTGCCAGCAGTTACGGCCCGTGGACAGATACGCAGTATTTT